These T cell receptor beta chains were read from a single sample in a study of CXCR4 blockade with PD-1 therapy in pancreatic cancer. Assay: immunoSEQ multiplex PCR; the TCRdb copy retains only in-frame clones and omits some. The table lists about 15,000 clones, around three quarters of them singletons. Sequencing was done on a sample of tumor tissue. The receptors derive from a human donor with pancreatic ductal adenocarcinoma. Each CDR3 is given with its conserved first and last residue. The D gene is left open where the match is weak. Clone size appears in some rows only: once, few, many, or a class for an expanded clone.

J	V	D	size	CDR3	DNA
TRBJ2-3	TRBV6-8	TRBD2	NA	CASSAGLATDTQYF	TGTGCCAGCAGTGCCGGACTAGCGACAGATACGCAGTATTTT
TRBJ2-3	TRBV4-1	TRBD2	NA	CASSQDWRTSGIPHTDTQYF	TGCGCCAGCAGCCAAGATTGGCGGACTAGCGGGATCCCCCATACAGATACGCAGTATTTT
TRBJ1-2	TRBV19	TRBD1	NA	CASSIRTGSSDGYTF	TGTGCCAGTAGTATAAGGACAGGGTCTTCGGATGGCTACACCTTC
TRBJ1-2	TRBV6-8	TRBD1	medium-sized	CASSYGDQGDRGGYTF	TGTGCCAGCAGTTACGGTGACCAGGGGGATCGGGGTGGCTACACCTTC
TRBJ2-7	TRBV30	NA	NA	CAWSVGRGSEQYF	TGTGCCTGGAGTGTAGGAAGGGGGAGCGAGCAGTACTTC
TRBJ2-7	TRBV19	NA	NA	CASSMTVGVYEQYF	TGTGCCAGTAGTATGACGGTGGGGGTATACGAGCAGTACTTC
TRBJ2-7	TRBV11-3	TRBD2	once	CASSWSGSGYEQYF	TGTGCCAGCAGCTGGAGCGGGAGTGGCTACGAGCAGTACTTC
TRBJ2-2	TRBV28	NA	NA	CASSLRDTNTGELFF	TGTGCCAGCAGCCTCCGGGACACAAACACCGGGGAGCTGTTTTTT
TRBJ2-1	TRBV29-1	NA	NA	CSVGPVDSPSYNEQFF	TGCAGCGTTGGGCCCGTTGACAGTCCTAGCTACAATGAGCAGTTCTTC
TRBJ2-7	TRBV29-1	TRBD1	once	CSVQQGESSYEQYF	TGCAGCGTGCAACAGGGGGAGAGTTCCTACGAGCAGTACTTC
TRBJ1-4	TRBV28	NA	NA	CASSLIGQDEKLFF	TGTGCCAGCAGTTTAATAGGGCAAGACGAAAAACTGTTTTTT
TRBJ2-7	TRBV11-3	TRBD2	many	CASSLYSTSGSQDEQYF	TGTGCCAGCAGCTTATATTCCACTAGCGGGAGCCAAGACGAGCAGTACTTC
TRBJ1-2	TRBV5-1	TRBD1	NA	CASSLRDRSYGYTF	TGCGCCAGCAGCTTACGGGACAGGAGCTATGGCTACACCTTC
TRBJ1-4	TRBV28	NA	NA	CATGGASEKLFF	TGTGCCACCGGGGGCGCGAGTGAAAAACTGTTTTTT
TRBJ2-7	TRBV6-8	TRBD2	NA	CAISPSGTSGTYEQYF	TGTGCCATCAGTCCATCCGGGACTAGCGGGACCTACGAGCAGTACTTC
TRBJ1-1	TRBV29-1	NA	NA	CSVSNSLNTEAFF	TGCAGCGTCTCAAATAGTCTGAACACTGAAGCTTTCTTT
TRBJ1-2	TRBV19	TRBD1	NA	CVTSGQLNYGYTF	TGTGTCACCTCGGGACAGCTTAACTATGGCTACACCTTC
TRBJ2-3	TRBV9	NA	NA	CASSEQSDTQYF	TGTGCCAGCAGCGAGCAATCAGATACGCAGTATTTT
TRBJ1-3	TRBV25-1	TRBD1	NA	CASSDEDRLYGNTIYF	TGTGCCAGCAGTGACGAGGACAGGCTCTACGGAAACACCATATATTTT
TRBJ2-3	TRBV30	NA	NA	CAWGTAGPTDTQYF	TGTGCCTGGGGTACGGCGGGGCCCACAGATACGCAGTATTTT
TRBJ1-1	TRBV28	TRBD1	NA	CASKTGGWNTEAFF	TGTGCCAGCAAGACAGGGGGCTGGAACACTGAAGCTTTCTTT
TRBJ2-1	TRBV19	NA	few	CASSERESTYNEQFF	TGTGCCAGTAGTGAACGGGAGAGCACCTACAATGAGCAGTTCTTC
TRBJ2-3	TRBV19	NA	NA	CASSISPGVDTQYF	TGTGCCAGTAGTATCAGCCCGGGAGTAGATACGCAGTATTTT
TRBJ2-7	TRBV18	TRBD1	NA	CASSPGTGIYEQYF	TGTGCCAGCTCACCCGGGACAGGGATTTACGAGCAGTACTTC
TRBJ2-7	TRBV6-8	NA	NA	CASSRPSGSGYEQYF	TGTGCCAGCAGTCGCCCAAGTGGGAGCGGATACGAGCAGTACTTC
TRBJ2-3	TRBV6-4	TRBD2	NA	CAIGASGSTDTQYF	TGTGCCATCGGGGCTAGCGGTAGCACAGATACGCAGTATTTT
TRBJ2-3	TRBV10-1	TRBD2	NA	CASGDIPGLAGADTQYF	TGCGCCAGCGGGGACATTCCGGGACTAGCGGGAGCAGATACGCAGTATTTT
TRBJ1-2	TRBV15	NA	NA	CATSRDIGAHGYTF	TGTGCCACCAGTCGGGACATCGGAGCCCATGGCTACACCTTC
TRBJ1-4	TRBV28	NA	NA	CASSLGGATNEKLFF	TGTGCCAGCAGTTTAGGGGGAGCAACTAATGAAAAACTGTTTTTT
TRBJ2-7	TRBV19	TRBD1	NA	CASSPSTGGYEQYF	TGTGCCAGTAGCCCTTCGACAGGGGGCTACGAGCAGTACTTC
TRBJ1-5	TRBV15	NA	NA	CATSRGSVRGAVEQPQHF	TGTGCCACCAGCAGAGGGAGTGTCCGGGGGGCTGTCGAGCAGCCCCAGCATTTT